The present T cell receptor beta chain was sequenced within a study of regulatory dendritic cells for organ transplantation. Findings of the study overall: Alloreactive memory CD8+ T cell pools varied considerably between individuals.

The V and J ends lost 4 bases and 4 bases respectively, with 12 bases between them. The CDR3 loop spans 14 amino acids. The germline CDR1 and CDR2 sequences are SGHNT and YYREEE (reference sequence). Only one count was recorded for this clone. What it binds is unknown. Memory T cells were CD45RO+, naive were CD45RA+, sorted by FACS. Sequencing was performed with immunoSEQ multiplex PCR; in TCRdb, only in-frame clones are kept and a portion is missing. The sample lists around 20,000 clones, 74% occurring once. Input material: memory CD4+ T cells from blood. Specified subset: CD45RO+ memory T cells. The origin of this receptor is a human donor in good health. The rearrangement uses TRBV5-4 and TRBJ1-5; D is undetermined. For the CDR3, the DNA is TGTGCCAGCAGCCCAACGGGTGTAAATCAGCCCCAGCATTTT. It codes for CASSPTGVNQPQHF.